This T cell receptor (beta chain) was sequenced for a study of persistence of HIV-infected CD4 T cells. The immunoSEQ assay was version 4, run in survey mode. Only in-frame clones appear in the TCRdb table, and some are missing; sequencing was by immunoSEQ multiplex PCR. The profile shows about 41,000 clones, approximately 80% of them singletons. Trimming left V 4 bases short and J 6 bases short, with 18 bases between. Per the germline V gene, CDR1 is SGHDN and CDR2 is FVKESK. The CDR3 contains 16 residues. Study-level results: Compared with CD3/CD28-stimulated cells, CMV- and Gag-responding cells showed lower TCRbeta richness.

On this clone itself: The antigen remains unidentified.

Cells were stimulated with overlapping HIV-1 Gag 15-mer peptides. CD40L/CD69 double-negative CD45RO-high memory CD4+ T cells were collected. Inclusion required CMV-positive serology and CD4+ counts above 400 cells/uL. The chain links TRBV14 to TRBJ1-4; tentatively, D is TRBD1 (6 bases). Specimen: CD4+ T cells sorted from PBMCs after 18-hour stimulation, collected from a patient who received antiretroviral therapy. This receptor was identified in an adult man with HIV who was CMV-seropositive. Written as DNA, the CDR3 is TGTGCCAGCAGCCCCGGCGGGCAGGGGTTTTATGAAAAACTGTTTTTT. Translated, it gives CASSPGGQGFYEKLFF.